Listed below are T cell receptor beta chains from one sample, sequenced in a study of T cell repertoires in ileal Crohn's disease. Some clones are missing from TCRdb's copy, which holds only in-frame ones; the method was immunoSEQ multiplex PCR. This sample has about 62,000 clones, with around 90% found just once. Sequencing was done on a sample of ileal tissue. The receptor source for this set is an adult with Crohn's disease. The CDR3 runs from the conserved cysteine through the conserved F or W. A D gene is named only where the DNA matches it firmly. For some rows the clone size is stated as once, few or many, or as a class when expanded; others skip it.

D gene	clone size	V gene	J gene	CDR3 DNA	CDR3 protein
NA	NA	TRBV19	TRBJ1-5	TGTGCCAGTAGTTTTCCAGGTCATCAGCCCCAGCATTTT	CASSFPGHQPQHF
NA	few	TRBV10-3	TRBJ1-3	TGTGCCATCAGCAAACAGGGTTCTGGAAACACCATATATTTT	CAISKQGSGNTIYF
NA	NA	TRBV10-3	TRBJ2-3	TGTGCCATCAGTACGGAGGAAGAAAATACGCAGTATTTT	CAISTEEENTQYF
NA	NA	TRBV5-1	TRBJ1-4	TGCGCCAGCAGCTTGGAAGCAGAAAAACTGTTTTTT	CASSLEAEKLFF
NA	NA	TRBV5-6	TRBJ1-2	TGTGCCAGCAGCTTGGGTGTTAACAGACGAGACTATGGCTACACCTTC	CASSLGVNRRDYGYTF
TRBD1	NA	TRBV4-1	TRBJ2-7	TGCGCCAGCAGCCAAGAACGGGACAGGGGACACGAGCAGTACTTC	CASSQERDRGHEQYF
TRBD1	NA	TRBV5-1	TRBJ1-3	TGCGCCAGCAGCCGGGGACAGGGTTTGAGCACCATATATTTT	CASSRGQGLSTIYF
NA	few	TRBV29-1	TRBJ2-7	TGCAGCGCGCGGACGCTGGGGGGCTACGAGCAGTACTTC	CSARTLGGYEQYF
NA	NA	TRBV6-1	TRBJ1-3	TGTGCCAGCAGTGAAGGGACACCTAGGACTGGAAACACCATATATTTT	CASSEGTPRTGNTIYF
TRBD2	NA	TRBV7-8	TRBJ2-3	TGTGCCAGCAGCTTACCACGAGGAGCGGGGGGAAATACGCAGTATTTT	CASSLPRGAGGNTQYF
NA	NA	TRBV6-5	TRBJ1-2	TGTGCCAGATCAGGGGACTATGGCTACACCTTC	CARSGDYGYTF
TRBD1	NA	TRBV5-1	TRBJ2-5	TGCGCCAGCAGACCCGGACAGGGAGAGACCCAGTACTTC	CASRPGQGETQYF
NA	NA	TRBV30	TRBJ2-7	TGTGCCTGGAGTCCCCCGGGACAAGCCTACGAGCAGTACTTC	CAWSPPGQAYEQYF
NA	NA	TRBV5-6	TRBJ1-1	TGTGCCAGCAGCTTGGTACTTCGAGGGGAAGCTTTCTTT	CASSLVLRGEAFF